This T cell receptor (beta chain) emerged from a study of blood T cell repertoires in COVID-19. Using immunoSEQ multiplex PCR, the repertoire was profiled, and TCRdb retains in-frame clones only, with some absent. Among about 180,000 clones, less than 90% were seen once, and the ten largest hold over 12%. The V end was cut by 5 bases, the J end by 3 bases, with 13 bases between. CDR1 is MNHEY, CDR2 SMNVEV, per germline (reference sequence). The CDR3 spans 15 residues. The sample taken for sequencing was peripheral blood. This clonotype was sampled from a man younger than 30 with active or convalescent COVID-19. The V and J genes are TRBV27 and TRBJ1-4; possibly TRBD1 for D (6 bases). The CDR3 here is CASSPRQASNEKLFF. The CDR3 DNA reads as TGTGCCAGCAGTCCTCGACAGGCGTCTAATGAAAAACTGTTTTTT.